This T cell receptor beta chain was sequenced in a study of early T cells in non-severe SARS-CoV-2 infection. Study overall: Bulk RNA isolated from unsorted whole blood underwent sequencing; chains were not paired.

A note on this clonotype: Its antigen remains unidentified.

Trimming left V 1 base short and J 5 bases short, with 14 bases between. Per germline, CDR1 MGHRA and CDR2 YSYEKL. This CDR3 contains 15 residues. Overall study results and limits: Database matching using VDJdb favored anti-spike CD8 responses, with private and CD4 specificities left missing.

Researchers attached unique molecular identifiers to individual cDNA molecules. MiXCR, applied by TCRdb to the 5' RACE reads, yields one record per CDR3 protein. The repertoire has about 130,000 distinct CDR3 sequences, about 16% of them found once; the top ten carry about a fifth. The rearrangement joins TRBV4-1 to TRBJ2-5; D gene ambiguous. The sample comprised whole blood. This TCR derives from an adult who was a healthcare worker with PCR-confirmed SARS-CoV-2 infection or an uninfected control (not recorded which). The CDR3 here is CASSQVGTGKETQYF. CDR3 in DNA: TGCGCCAGCAGCCAAGTCGGTACTGGAAAGGAGACCCAGTACTTC.